These 10 T cell receptor beta chains share one sample of origin, sequenced in a study of T-cell memory formation after mild COVID-19. TCRdb independently ran MiXCR on the 5' RACE reads; one entry per CDR3 protein. The sample carries around 300,000 distinct CDR3 sequences, roughly an eighth recorded once. Material: PBMCs or a T cell subset sorted from them (not recorded which). Receptors were obtained from a man younger than 35 who had mild COVID-19 (a few samples of this study predate the infection). Cell type and time point are not known.

This clonotype was detected many times. The V call is TRBV7-2, the J call TRBJ1-1, with a possible D match to TRBD1 (5 bases). CDR1 is SGHTA and CDR2 is FQGNSA in the germline V gene. The CDR3 totals 14 residues. V was trimmed by 1 base and J by 1 base, leaving 7 bases between them. The CDR3 DNA follows: TGTGCCAGCAGCTTAGTTGGGGGGAACACTGAAGCTTTCTTT. Its translation is CASSLVGGNTEAFF.

The chain uses TRBV10-3 and TRBJ2-5; 7 bases line up with TRBD2. V lost 2 bases and J lost 4; bases outside the gene matches: 10. CDR1 is ENHRY and CDR2 is SYGVKD in the germline V gene. The CDR3 runs to 16 residues. The CDR3 loop reads CAISERASGRGETQYF. CDR3 DNA sequence: TGTGCCATCAGTGAGAGGGCTAGCGGTAGGGGAGAGACCCAGTACTTC.

The chain links TRBV6-4 to TRBJ1-1; D ambiguous. V lost 5 bases, J lost 1 base, and 8 bases lay in between. Germline V lookup: CDR1 MRHNA, CDR2 SNTAGT. The CDR3 runs to 13 residues. Here the CDR3 reads CASSQEENTEAFF. The CDR3 coding sequence is TGTGCCAGCAGTCAAGAAGAGAACACTGAAGCTTTCTTT.

J is TRBJ1-4 and V is TRBV20-1; a weak D match, TRBD1 (5 bases). Germline CDR1 is DFQATT and CDR2 is SNEGSKA (reference sequence). V was cut by 5 bases and J by 7 bases, with 17 bases left in between. The CDR3 runs to 14 residues. CDR3 in amino acids: CSAPGGEIGEKLFF. CDR3 DNA: TGCAGTGCTCCGGGGGGGGAGATCGGTGAAAAACTGTTTTTT.

The genes are TRBV7-2 and TRBJ2-7; D perhaps matches TRBD2 (6 bases). Germline CDR1 SGHTA, CDR2 FQGNSA. This CDR3 is 15 amino acids long. V was trimmed by 2 bases and J by 2 bases, leaving 13 bases between them. CDR3 amino acids: CASSLFGGNTYEQYF. The CDR3 coding sequence is TGTGCCAGCAGCTTATTCGGGGGTAACACCTACGAGCAGTACTTC.

In this sample, this clonotype turned up a few times. The chain links TRBV9 to TRBJ1-2; possible D gene TRBD1, 6 bases. V shed 4 bases and J shed 4 bases, with 11 bases lying between them. Per the germline V gene, CDR1 is SGDLS and CDR2 is YYNGEE. The CDR3 has 13 amino acids. The CDR3 here is CASSRDRSYGYTF. In nucleotides, the CDR3 is TGTGCCAGCAGCCGCGACAGGAGCTATGGCTACACCTTC. Supplemented by reference TRBV9 and TRBJ1-2, the full variable domain reads DSGVTQTPKHLITATGQRVTLRCSPRSGDLSVYWYQQSLDQGLQFLIQYYNGEERAKGNILERFSAQQFPDLHSELNLSSLELGDSALYFCASSRDRSYGYTFGSGTRLTVV.

The chain links TRBV6-5 to TRBJ2-5; no clear D gene. Germline CDR1 reads MNHEY; CDR2 reads SVGAGI. This CDR3 has 13 amino acids. The V gene lost 4 bases and the J gene lost 8 bases, with 14 bases spanning the gap. CDR3 amino acids: CASSSGTGFTQYF. CDR3 nucleotides: TGTGCCAGCAGTTCCGGCACCGGGTTTACCCAGTACTTC.

This clonotype has just a few counts. This chain links TRBV20-1 with TRBJ1-2; 8 nucleotides match TRBD1. Germline assignment: CDR1 DFQATT and CDR2 SNEGSKA (reference sequence). There are 13 residues in the CDR3. Trimming took 0 bases from V and 7 from J; bases not matched to a gene: 4. This CDR3 is CSARDRGRGGYTF. Here the CDR3 DNA reads TGCAGTGCTAGAGACAGGGGGCGAGGTGGCTACACCTTC.

The chain carries TRBV6-5 and TRBJ1-5, with 11 positions matching TRBD1. This CDR3 has 16 residues. Germline values: CDR1 MNHEY, CDR2 SVGAGI. J gave up 5 bases and V 6 bases, and 9 bases lay outside the gene matches. CDR3 in DNA: TGTGCCAGCAGACCCGGGGGGACAGGGGGTTATCAGCCCCAGCATTTT. Translating it yields CASRPGGTGGYQPQHF.

This clonotype was detected a few times. This sequence joins TRBV7-8 and TRBJ2-2; the D call may be TRBD1 or TRBD2 (6 bases each). CDR1 is SGHVS and CDR2 is FQNEAQ in the germline V gene. The CDR3 contains 15 residues. V lost 5 bases to trimming and J lost 4 bases, with 14 bases between them. Here the CDR3 DNA reads TGTGCCAGCAGCATAAACGAGGGGGGCACCGGGGAGCTGTTTTTT. Amino acid sequence: CASSINEGGTGELFF.